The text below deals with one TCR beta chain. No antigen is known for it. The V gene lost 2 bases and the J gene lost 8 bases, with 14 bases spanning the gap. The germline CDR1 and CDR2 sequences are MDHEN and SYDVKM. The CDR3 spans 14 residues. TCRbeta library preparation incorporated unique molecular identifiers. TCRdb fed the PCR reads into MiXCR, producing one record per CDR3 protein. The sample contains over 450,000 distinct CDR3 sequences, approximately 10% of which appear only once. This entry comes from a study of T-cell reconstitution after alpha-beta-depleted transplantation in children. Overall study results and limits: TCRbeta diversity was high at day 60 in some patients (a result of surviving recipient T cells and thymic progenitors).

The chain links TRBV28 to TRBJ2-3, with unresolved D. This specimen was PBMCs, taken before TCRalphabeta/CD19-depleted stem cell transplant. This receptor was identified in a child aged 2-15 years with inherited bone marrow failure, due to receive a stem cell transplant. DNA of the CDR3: TGTGCCAGCAGTTTACCGACACCCGGCGGTACGCAGTATTTT. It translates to CASSLPTPGGTQYF.